These T cell receptor beta chains were read from a single sample in a study of T-cell reconstitution after alpha-beta-depleted transplantation in children. TCRdb ran MiXCR on the PCR reads and lists one entry per CDR3 protein. The sample yields some 310,000 distinct CDR3 sequences, 23% seen once. Sequencing used PBMCs, mostly from graft donor cells, obtained 180 days after TCRalphabeta/CD19-depleted stem cell transplant. All receptors come from a male patient younger than 18 who had a stem cell transplant for acute lymphoblastic leukemia, so the T cells may come from the graft donor. Both conserved end residues are part of each CDR3. Each record gives: clone size, D gene, V gene, J gene, CDR3 protein, CDR3 DNA. The D gene is left open where the match is weak. A clone size is listed for some rows: how often the clone was seen (once, few, many), or a class if it is expanded.

>NA|NA|TRBV5-6|TRBJ1-1
CASSRWRAIEAFF
TGTGCCAGCAGCCGGTGGAGGGCCATTGAAGCTTTCTTT
>few|TRBD2|TRBV5-1|TRBJ2-5
CASSLARLPGLAGYLSRETQYF
TGCGCCAGCAGCTTGGCAAGATTACCGGGACTAGCGGGTTATTTAAGTCGAGAGACCCAGTACTTC
>few|TRBD2|TRBV12-3/TRBV12-4|TRBJ2-3
CASSLTSGYDTDTQYF
TGTGCCAGCAGTCTGACTAGCGGATATGACACAGATACGCAGTATTTT
>NA|NA|TRBV18|TRBJ2-1
CASSPPGRPRYNEQFF
TGTGCCAGCTCGCCACCGGGTCGACCCAGATACAATGAGCAGTTCTTC
>few|NA|TRBV29-1|TRBJ1-1
CSVDGAGNTEAFF
TGCAGCGTTGATGGGGCCGGGAACACTGAAGCTTTCTTT
>NA|TRBD1|TRBV20-1|TRBJ1-5
CSAKDRDLLNSNQPQHF
TGCAGTGCTAAGGACAGGGACCTTTTGAATAGCAATCAGCCCCAGCATTTT
>NA|TRBD2|TRBV19|TRBJ2-1
CASSIVEAGGPYEQFF
TGTGCCAGTAGTATAGTCGAAGCGGGGGGCCCATATGAGCAGTTCTTC
>NA|TRBD1|TRBV5-4|TRBJ1-4
CASSSGQIGLYNEKLFF
TGTGCCAGCAGCTCGGGACAGATTGGGCTCTATAATGAAAAACTGTTTTTT
>few|TRBD2|TRBV11-2|TRBJ2-1
CASSPQTSGGYNEQFF
TGTGCCAGCAGCCCCCAGACTAGCGGGGGATACAATGAGCAGTTCTTC
>NA|TRBD2|TRBV7-3|TRBJ2-3
CASSLRGTSGTDTQYF
TGTGCCAGCAGCTTAAGGGGGACTAGCGGTACAGATACGCAGTATTTT
>few|TRBD1|TRBV20-1|TRBJ1-3
CSAEQGVGGNTIYF
TGCAGTGCGGAACAGGGGGTGGGGGGAAACACCATATATTTT
>NA|NA|TRBV4-1|TRBJ2-1
CASSQDYARRYNEQFF
TGCGCCAGCAGCCAAGATTACGCGCGGAGGTACAATGAGCAGTTCTTC
>few|NA|TRBV5-1|TRBJ2-3
CASSLSDSADTQYF
TGCGCCAGCAGCTTGTCAGATAGCGCAGATACGCAGTATTTT
>few|NA|TRBV20-1|TRBJ2-2
CSARNLGTWNTGELFF
TGCAGTGCTAGGAATTTGGGGACGTGGAACACCGGGGAGCTGTTTTTT
>NA|NA|TRBV12-5|TRBJ2-2
CASGDELSGELFF
TGTGCTAGTGGAGATGAGTTGTCCGGGGAGCTGTTTTTT
>NA|NA|TRBV7-9|TRBJ1-4
CASSLQGGLMRDEKLFF
TGTGCCAGCAGCTTGCAGGGTGGACTCATGCGAGATGAAAAACTGTTTTTT
>NA|TRBD1|TRBV6-5|TRBJ2-7
CASSYSWTGIEQYF
TGTGCCAGCAGTTACTCGTGGACAGGAATCGAGCAGTACTTC
>few|TRBD1|TRBV10-3|TRBJ1-1
CAITGTASDTEAFF
TGTGCCATCACTGGGACAGCTTCTGACACTGAAGCTTTCTTT
>once|NA|TRBV7-9|TRBJ2-3
CASRKHRGLPDTQYF
TGTGCCAGCAGAAAGCACCGAGGTTTGCCAGATACGCAGTATTTT
>few|NA|TRBV7-2|TRBJ2-5
CASSLQFGSETQYF
TGTGCCAGCAGCTTACAATTCGGGTCGGAGACCCAGTACTTC
>many|NA|TRBV20-1|TRBJ2-7
CSARDRELVGNDEQYF
TGCAGTGCTAGAGATCGGGAACTAGTAGGCAACGACGAGCAGTACTTC
>NA|TRBD2|TRBV2|TRBJ2-3
CASSGGRSGTDTQYF
TGTGCCAGCAGTGGCGGGAGGAGCGGCACAGATACGCAGTATTTT
>NA|TRBD1|TRBV13|TRBJ2-1
CASSLGTENYNEQFF
TGTGCCAGCAGCCTTGGGACAGAGAATTACAATGAGCAGTTCTTC
>few|NA|TRBV7-9|TRBJ1-3
CASSLEPPRGGNTIYF
TGTGCCAGCAGCTTAGAGCCCCCACGGGGTGGAAACACCATATATTTT
>few|NA|TRBV5-5|TRBJ2-2
CASSRLGESTGELFF
TGTGCCAGCAGCCGACTCGGGGAAAGCACCGGGGAGCTGTTTTTT
>few|TRBD1|TRBV4-1|TRBJ2-2
CASRDRGGTGELFF
TGCGCCAGCAGGGACAGGGGAGGCACCGGGGAGCTGTTTTTT
>NA|NA|TRBV27|TRBJ2-7
CASSSPFRGAYEQYF
TGTGCCAGCAGTTCCCCCTTTCGGGGCGCCTACGAGCAGTACTTC
>few|NA|TRBV7-9|TRBJ1-1
CASSLGATGNTEAFF
TGTGCCAGCAGCTTAGGAGCGACAGGGAACACTGAAGCTTTCTTT
>NA|NA|TRBV3-1|TRBJ1-5
CASSQDMTSVQPQHF
TGTGCCAGCAGCCAAGATATGACCTCCGTTCAGCCCCAGCATTTT
>NA|NA|TRBV5-1|TRBJ2-7
CAPGAELGEEQYF
TGCGCCCCTGGGGCTGAACTAGGTGAGGAGCAGTACTTC
>many|TRBD2|TRBV7-6|TRBJ2-7
CASSLERASGEQYF
TGTGCCAGCAGCTTAGAACGGGCTAGCGGCGAGCAGTACTTC
>NA|TRBD1|TRBV12-3/TRBV12-4|TRBJ2-7
CASSLGRDRRYEQYF
TGTGCCAGCAGTTTAGGTAGGGACAGGCGCTACGAGCAGTACTTC
>few|TRBD1|TRBV10-3|TRBJ2-5
CAISVIRQGKETQYF
TGTGCCATCAGTGTTATACGACAGGGGAAAGAGACCCAGTACTTC
>NA|TRBD2|TRBV3-1|TRBJ2-1
CASSPLPPGLAGENEQFF
TGTGCCAGCAGCCCTTTGCCCCCGGGACTAGCGGGAGAAAATGAGCAGTTCTTC
>NA|NA|TRBV7-9|TRBJ1-1
CASSLSLGTWDTEAFF
TGTGCCAGCAGCTTATCATTGGGCACCTGGGACACTGAAGCTTTCTTT
>NA|TRBD1|TRBV5-1|TRBJ2-7
CASSKTGEPPYEQYF
TGCGCCAGCAGCAAAACAGGGGAACCCCCCTACGAGCAGTACTTC
>NA|NA|TRBV7-8|TRBJ2-7
CASSSLMGTYEQYF
TGTGCCAGCAGCTCGTTAATGGGCACTTACGAGCAGTACTTC
>few|NA|TRBV6-1|TRBJ2-7
CASRRQGPYEQYF
TGTGCCAGCAGACGGCAGGGGCCCTACGAGCAGTACTTC
>NA|TRBD1|TRBV18|TRBJ1-1
CASSPSAGGGTEAFF
TGTGCCAGCTCACCTTCGGCAGGGGGCGGCACTGAAGCTTTCTTT
>few|TRBD1|TRBV7-3|TRBJ2-2
CASSPGTGYTGELFF
TGTGCCAGCAGCCCTGGGACAGGGTACACCGGGGAGCTGTTTTTT
>NA|TRBD2|TRBV7-8|TRBJ2-3
CASSSGTSGIADTQYF
TGTGCCAGCAGCAGCGGGACTAGCGGGATCGCCGATACGCAGTATTTT
>few|TRBD1|TRBV6-1|TRBJ2-5
CASSRTGNRETQYF
TGTGCCAGCAGCCGGACAGGGAACAGAGAGACCCAGTACTTC
>NA|TRBD1|TRBV11-1|TRBJ2-6
CASSFKRTGDSHRSGANVLTF
TGTGCCAGCAGCTTTAAACGGACAGGGGATAGTCATCGCTCTGGGGCCAACGTCCTGACTTTC
>few|NA|TRBV5-1|TRBJ1-4
CASSGGEKLFF
TGCGCCAGCAGCGGGGGGGAAAAACTGTTTTTT
>many|TRBD1|TRBV29-1|TRBJ1-2
CSVLTGGVFGYGYTF
TGCAGCGTTTTAACAGGGGGCGTTTTTGGGTATGGCTACACCTTC
>few|TRBD1|TRBV4-1|TRBJ2-7
CASSEAGTGSNEQYF
TGCGCCAGCAGCGAAGCCGGGACAGGGTCGAACGAGCAGTACTTC
>few|NA|TRBV27|TRBJ2-7
CASSSSAYEQYF
TGTGCCAGCAGTTCGTCAGCCTACGAGCAGTACTTC
>NA|NA|TRBV9|TRBJ2-3
CASSVGARPSTDTQYF
TGTGCCAGCAGCGTAGGCGCCCGCCCCAGCACAGATACGCAGTATTTT
>NA|NA|TRBV7-2|TRBJ1-5
CASSLGGEPQHF
TGTGCCAGCAGCTTAGGGGGAGAGCCCCAGCATTTT
>NA|TRBD1|TRBV12-3/TRBV12-4|TRBJ1-1
CASSSPFEAGTENTEAFF
TGTGCCAGCAGCTCACCCTTCGAGGCCGGGACAGAGAACACTGAAGCTTTCTTT
>few|TRBD1|TRBV3-1|TRBJ2-7
CASSQGTGVREQYF
TGTGCCAGCAGCCAAGGGACAGGGGTACGCGAGCAGTACTTC